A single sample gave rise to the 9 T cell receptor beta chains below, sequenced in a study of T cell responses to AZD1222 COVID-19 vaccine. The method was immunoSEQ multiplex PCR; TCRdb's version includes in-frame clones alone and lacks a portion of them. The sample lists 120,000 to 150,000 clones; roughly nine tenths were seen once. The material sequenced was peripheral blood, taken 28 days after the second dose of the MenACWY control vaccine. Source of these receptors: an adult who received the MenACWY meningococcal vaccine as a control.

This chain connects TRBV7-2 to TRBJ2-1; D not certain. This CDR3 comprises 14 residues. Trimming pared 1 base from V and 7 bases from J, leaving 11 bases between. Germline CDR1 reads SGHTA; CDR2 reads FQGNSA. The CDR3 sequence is CASSLVMGLNEQFF. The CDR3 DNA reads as TGTGCCAGCAGCTTAGTCATGGGGTTGAATGAGCAGTTCTTC.

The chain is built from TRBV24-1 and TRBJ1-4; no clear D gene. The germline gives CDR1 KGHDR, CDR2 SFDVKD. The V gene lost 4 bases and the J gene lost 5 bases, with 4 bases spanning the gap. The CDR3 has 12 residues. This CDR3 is CATSDRNEKLFF. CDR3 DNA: TGTGCCACCAGTGACCGCAATGAAAAACTGTTTTTT.

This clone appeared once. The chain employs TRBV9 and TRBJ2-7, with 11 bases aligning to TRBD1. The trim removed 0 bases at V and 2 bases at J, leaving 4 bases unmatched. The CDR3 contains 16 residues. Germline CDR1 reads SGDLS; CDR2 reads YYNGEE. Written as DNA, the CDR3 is TGTGCCAGCAGCGTAGGGGGACAGGGGGTCCCCTACGAGCAGTACTTC. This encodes CASSVGGQGVPYEQYF. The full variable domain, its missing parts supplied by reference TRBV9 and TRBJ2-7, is DSGVTQTPKHLITATGQRVTLRCSPRSGDLSVYWYQQSLDQGLQFLIQYYNGEERAKGNILERFSAQQFPDLHSELNLSSLELGDSALYFCASSVGGQGVPYEQYFGPGTRLTVT.

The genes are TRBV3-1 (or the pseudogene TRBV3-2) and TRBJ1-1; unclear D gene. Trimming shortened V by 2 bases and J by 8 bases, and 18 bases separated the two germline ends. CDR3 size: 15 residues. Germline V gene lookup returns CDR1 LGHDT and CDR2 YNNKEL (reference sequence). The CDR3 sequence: CASSQKPRRATEAFF. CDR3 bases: TGTGCCAGCAGCCAAAAGCCGCGCCGGGCCACAGAAGCTTTCTTT.

The CDR3 region has the DNA TGTGCCTGGAGTCCGAGTCGGATCGGAAATAATTCACCCCTCCACTTT. This gives the protein CAWSPSRIGNNSPLHF. The rearrangement joins TRBV30 to TRBJ1-6, with D unclear. The CDR3 runs to 16 residues. Germline-derived CDR1 and CDR2 are GTSNPN and SVGIG (reference sequence). Trimming took off 2 bases at V and 5 bases at J, with 16 bases between the two ends.

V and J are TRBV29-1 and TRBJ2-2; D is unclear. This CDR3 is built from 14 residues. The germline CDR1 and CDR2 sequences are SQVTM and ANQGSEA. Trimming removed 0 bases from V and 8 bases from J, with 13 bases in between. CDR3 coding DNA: TGCAGCGTTGAAGAGGACCATGTGACGGGGGAGCTGTTTTTT. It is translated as CSVEEDHVTGELFF.

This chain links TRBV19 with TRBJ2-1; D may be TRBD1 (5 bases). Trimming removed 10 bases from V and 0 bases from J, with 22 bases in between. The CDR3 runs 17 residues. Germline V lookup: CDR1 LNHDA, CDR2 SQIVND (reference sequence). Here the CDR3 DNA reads TGTGCCACTCGCTCGACAGAACCTGTGGTCTCCTACAATGAGCAGTTCTTC. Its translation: CATRSTEPVVSYNEQFF.

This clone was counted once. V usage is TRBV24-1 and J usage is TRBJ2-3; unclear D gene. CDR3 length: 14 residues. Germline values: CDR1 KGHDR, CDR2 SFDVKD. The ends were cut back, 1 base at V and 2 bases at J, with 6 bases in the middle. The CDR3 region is CATSDFQTTDTQYF. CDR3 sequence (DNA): TGTGCCACCAGTGATTTCCAGACCACAGATACGCAGTATTTT.

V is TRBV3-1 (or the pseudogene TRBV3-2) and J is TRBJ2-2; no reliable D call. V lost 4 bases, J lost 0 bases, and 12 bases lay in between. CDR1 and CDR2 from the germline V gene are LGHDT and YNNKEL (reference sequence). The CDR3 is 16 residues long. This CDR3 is CASSRKTVTNTGELFF. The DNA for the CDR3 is TGTGCCAGCAGCCGAAAGACGGTGACGAACACCGGGGAGCTGTTTTTT.